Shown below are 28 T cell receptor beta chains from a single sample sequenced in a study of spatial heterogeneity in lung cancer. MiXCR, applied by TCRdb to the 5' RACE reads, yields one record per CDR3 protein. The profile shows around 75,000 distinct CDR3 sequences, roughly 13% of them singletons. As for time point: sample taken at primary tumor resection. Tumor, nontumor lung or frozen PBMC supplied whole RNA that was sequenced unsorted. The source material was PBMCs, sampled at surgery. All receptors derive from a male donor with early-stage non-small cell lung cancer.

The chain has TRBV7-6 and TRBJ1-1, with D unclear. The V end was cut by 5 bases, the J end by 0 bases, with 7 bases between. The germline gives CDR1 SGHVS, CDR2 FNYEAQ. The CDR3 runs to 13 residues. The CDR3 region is CASSNQMNTEAFF. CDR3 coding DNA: TGTGCCAGCAGCAACCAGATGAACACTGAAGCTTTCTTT.

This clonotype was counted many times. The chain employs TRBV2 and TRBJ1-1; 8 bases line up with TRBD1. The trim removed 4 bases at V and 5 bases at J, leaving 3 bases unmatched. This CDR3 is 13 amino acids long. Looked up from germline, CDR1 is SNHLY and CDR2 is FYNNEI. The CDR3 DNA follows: TGTGCCAGCAGTGCAGGACAGGGTACTGAAGCTTTCTTT. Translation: CASSAGQGTEAFF.

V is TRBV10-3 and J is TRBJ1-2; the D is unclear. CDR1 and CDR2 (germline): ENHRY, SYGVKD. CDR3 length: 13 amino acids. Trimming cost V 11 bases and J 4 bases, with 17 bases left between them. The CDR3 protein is CASYTPEAYGYTF. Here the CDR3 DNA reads TGTGCCTCATACACCCCAGAGGCCTATGGCTACACCTTC.

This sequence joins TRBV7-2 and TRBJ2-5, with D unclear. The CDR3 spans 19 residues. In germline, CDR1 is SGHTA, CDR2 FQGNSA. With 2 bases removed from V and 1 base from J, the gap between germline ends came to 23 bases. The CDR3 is CASSLWAPLRPNGQETQYF. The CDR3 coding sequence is TGTGCCAGCAGCTTATGGGCCCCGTTGCGTCCGAATGGCCAAGAGACCCAGTACTTC.

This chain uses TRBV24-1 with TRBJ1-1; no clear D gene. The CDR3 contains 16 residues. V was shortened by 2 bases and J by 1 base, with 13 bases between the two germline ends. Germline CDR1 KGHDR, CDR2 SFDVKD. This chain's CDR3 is CATSDSRREKNTEAFF. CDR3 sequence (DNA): TGTGCCACCAGTGATTCCCGTAGGGAAAAGAACACTGAAGCTTTCTTT.

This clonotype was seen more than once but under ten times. As DNA, the CDR3 is TGTGCCAGCAGTGAACGGACAGGGGGTTCTGGAAACACCATATATTTT. Translating it yields CASSERTGGSGNTIYF. The chain uses TRBV2 and TRBJ1-3; 10 nucleotides match TRBD1. The CDR3 spans 16 residues. J lost 1 base, V lost 2 bases, and 2 bases had no gene match. CDR1 and CDR2 from the germline V gene are SNHLY and FYNNEI.

This chain's CDR3 is CASSYSGRGDTGELFF. The CDR3 DNA reads as TGTGCCAGCAGTTACAGCGGCAGGGGTGACACCGGGGAGCTGTTTTTT. This sequence joins TRBV6-2 or TRBV6-3 and TRBJ2-2; D perhaps matches TRBD1 (6 bases). Deletions cut 2 bases from V and 3 bases from J, with 13 bases between. CDR1 is MNHEY, CDR2 SVGEGT, per germline. The CDR3 is 16 amino acids.

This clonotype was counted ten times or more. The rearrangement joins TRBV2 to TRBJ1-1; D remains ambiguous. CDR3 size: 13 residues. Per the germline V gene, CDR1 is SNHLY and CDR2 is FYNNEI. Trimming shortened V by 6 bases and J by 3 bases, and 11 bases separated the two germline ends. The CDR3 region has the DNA TGTGCCAGCAGGGTCAGAGCCTACACTGAAGCTTTCTTT. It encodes CASRVRAYTEAFF.

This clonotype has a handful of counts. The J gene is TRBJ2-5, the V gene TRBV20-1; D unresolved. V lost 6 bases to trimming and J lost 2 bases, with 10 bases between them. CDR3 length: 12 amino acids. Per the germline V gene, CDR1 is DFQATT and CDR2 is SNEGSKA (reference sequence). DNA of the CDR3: TGCAGTGCAGTTCAGGAACAAGAGACCCAGTACTTC. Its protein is CSAVQEQETQYF.

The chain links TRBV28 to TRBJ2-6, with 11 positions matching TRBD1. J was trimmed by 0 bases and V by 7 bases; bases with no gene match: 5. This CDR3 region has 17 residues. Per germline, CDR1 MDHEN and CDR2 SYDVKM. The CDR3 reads CASTGTGGLSGANVLTF. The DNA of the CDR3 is TGTGCCAGCACAGGGACAGGGGGGCTCTCTGGGGCCAACGTCCTGACTTTC. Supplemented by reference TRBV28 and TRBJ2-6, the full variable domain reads DVKVTQSSRYLVKRTGEKVFLECVQDMDHENMFWYRQDPGLGLRLIYFSYDVKMKEKGDIPEGYSVSREKKERFSLILESASTNQTSMYLCASTGTGGLSGANVLTFGAGSRLTVL.

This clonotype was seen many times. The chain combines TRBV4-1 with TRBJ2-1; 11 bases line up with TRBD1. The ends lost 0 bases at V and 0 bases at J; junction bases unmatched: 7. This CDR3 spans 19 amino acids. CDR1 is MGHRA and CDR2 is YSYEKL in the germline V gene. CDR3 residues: CASSQEGQGVWSSYNEQFF. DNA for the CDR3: TGCGCCAGCAGCCAAGAGGGACAGGGGGTATGGAGCTCCTACAATGAGCAGTTCTTC.

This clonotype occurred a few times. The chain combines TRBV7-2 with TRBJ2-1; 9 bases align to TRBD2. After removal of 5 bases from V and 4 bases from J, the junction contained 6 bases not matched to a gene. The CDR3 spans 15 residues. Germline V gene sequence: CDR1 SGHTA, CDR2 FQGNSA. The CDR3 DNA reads TGTGCCAGCAGCCGTGTAGCGGGAGTATACAATGAGCAGTTCTTC. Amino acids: CASSRVAGVYNEQFF.

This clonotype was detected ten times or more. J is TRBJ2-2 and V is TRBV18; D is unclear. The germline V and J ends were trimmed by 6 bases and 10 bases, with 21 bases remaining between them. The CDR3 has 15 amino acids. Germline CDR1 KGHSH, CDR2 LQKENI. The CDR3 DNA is TGTGCCAGCTCCCCTTCTCCGGTTCTCGAACAGGAGCTGTTTTTT. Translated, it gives CASSPSPVLEQELFF.

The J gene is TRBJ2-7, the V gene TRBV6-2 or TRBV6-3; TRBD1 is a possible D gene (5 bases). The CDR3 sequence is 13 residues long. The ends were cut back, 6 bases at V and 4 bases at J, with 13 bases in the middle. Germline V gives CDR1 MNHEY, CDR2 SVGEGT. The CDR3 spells CASREETVYEQYF. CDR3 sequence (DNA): TGTGCCAGCAGGGAAGAGACAGTTTACGAGCAGTACTTC.

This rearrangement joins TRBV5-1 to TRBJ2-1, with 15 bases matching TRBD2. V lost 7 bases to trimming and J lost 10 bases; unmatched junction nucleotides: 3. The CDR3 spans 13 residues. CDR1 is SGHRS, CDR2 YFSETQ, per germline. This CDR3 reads CASGTSGRREQFF. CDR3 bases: TGCGCCAGCGGGACTAGCGGGAGGAGGGAGCAGTTCTTC. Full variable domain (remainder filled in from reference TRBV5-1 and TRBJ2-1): KAGVTQTPRYLIKTRGQQVTLSCSPISGHRSVSWYQQTPGQGLQFLFEYFSETQRNKGNFPGRFSGRQFSNSRSEMNVSTLELGDSALYLCASGTSGRREQFFGPGTRLTVL.

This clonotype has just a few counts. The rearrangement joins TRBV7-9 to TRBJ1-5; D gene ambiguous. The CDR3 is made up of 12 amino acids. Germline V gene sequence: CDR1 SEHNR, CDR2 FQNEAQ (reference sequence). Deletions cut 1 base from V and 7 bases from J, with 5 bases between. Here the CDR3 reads CASSLGAQPQHF. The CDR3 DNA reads TGTGCCAGCAGCTTAGGGGCACAGCCCCAGCATTTT.

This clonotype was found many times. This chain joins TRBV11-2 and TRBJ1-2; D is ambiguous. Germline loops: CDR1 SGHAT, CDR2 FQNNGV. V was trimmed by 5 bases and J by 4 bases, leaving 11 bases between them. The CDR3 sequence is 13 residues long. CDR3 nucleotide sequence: TGTGCCAGCAGCCTAGCGCGGGCCTATGGCTACACCTTC. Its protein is CASSLARAYGYTF. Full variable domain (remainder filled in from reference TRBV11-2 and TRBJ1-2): EAGVAQSPRYKIIEKRQSVAFWCNPISGHATLYWYQQILGQGPKLLIQFQNNGVVDDSQLPKDRFSAERLKGVDSTLKIQPAKLEDSAVYLCASSLARAYGYTFGSGTRLTVV.

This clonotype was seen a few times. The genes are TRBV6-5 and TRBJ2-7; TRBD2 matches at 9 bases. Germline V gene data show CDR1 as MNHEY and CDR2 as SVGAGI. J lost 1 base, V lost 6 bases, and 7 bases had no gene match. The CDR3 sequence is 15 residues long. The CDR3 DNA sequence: TGTGCCAGCAGATCCCCTAGCGGGGAATCCTACGAGCAGTACTTC. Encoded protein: CASRSPSGESYEQYF.

DNA for the CDR3: TGTGCCAGCACCCGCGGGAGCGGGAGGGCCGGCTACAATGAGCAGTTCTTC. It yields the protein CASTRGSGRAGYNEQFF. The chain recombines TRBV11-1 with TRBJ2-1; 10 nucleotides line up with TRBD2. Germline trimming cut 7 bases from V and 3 bases from J; bases unmatched to any gene: 12. The V gene's germline CDR1 is SGHAT and CDR2 FQDESV (reference sequence). The CDR3 loop spans 17 amino acids. The full variable domain, in which reference TRBV11-1 and TRBJ2-1 provide the parts outside the CDR3, is EAEVAQSPRYKITEKSQAVAFWCDPISGHATLYWYRQILGQGPELLVQFQDESVVDDSQLPKDRFSAERLKGVDSTLKIQPAELGDSAMYLCASTRGSGRAGYNEQFFGPGTRLTVL.

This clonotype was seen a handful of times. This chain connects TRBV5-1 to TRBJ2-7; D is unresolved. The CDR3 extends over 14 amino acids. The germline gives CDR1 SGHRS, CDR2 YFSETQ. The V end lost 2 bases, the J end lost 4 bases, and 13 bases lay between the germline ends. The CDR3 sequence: CASSLGMGTYEQYF. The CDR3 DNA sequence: TGCGCCAGCAGCTTAGGTATGGGAACATACGAGCAGTACTTC.

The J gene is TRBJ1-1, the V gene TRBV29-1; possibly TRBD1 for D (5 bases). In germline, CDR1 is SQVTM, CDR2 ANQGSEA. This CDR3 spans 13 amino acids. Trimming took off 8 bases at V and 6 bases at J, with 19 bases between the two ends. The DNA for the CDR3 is TGCAGCACCGCTAGGGGAATGGAGTCTGAAGCTTTCTTT. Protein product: CSTARGMESEAFF.

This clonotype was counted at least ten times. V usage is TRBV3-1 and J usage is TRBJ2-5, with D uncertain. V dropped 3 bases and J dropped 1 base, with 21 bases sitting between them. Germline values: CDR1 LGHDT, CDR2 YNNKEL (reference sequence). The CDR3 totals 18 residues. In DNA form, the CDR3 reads TGTGCCAGCAGCCAGGACCCCTCAGACCGATTCCCCCAAGAGACCCAGTACTTC. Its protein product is CASSQDPSDRFPQETQYF.

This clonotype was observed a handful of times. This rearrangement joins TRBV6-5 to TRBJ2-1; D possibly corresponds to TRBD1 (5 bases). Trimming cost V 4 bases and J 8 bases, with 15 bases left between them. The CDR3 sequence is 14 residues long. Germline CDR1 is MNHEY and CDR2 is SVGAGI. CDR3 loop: CASSFPGGADEQFF. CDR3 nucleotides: TGTGCCAGCAGTTTCCCCGGTGGGGCCGATGAGCAGTTCTTC.

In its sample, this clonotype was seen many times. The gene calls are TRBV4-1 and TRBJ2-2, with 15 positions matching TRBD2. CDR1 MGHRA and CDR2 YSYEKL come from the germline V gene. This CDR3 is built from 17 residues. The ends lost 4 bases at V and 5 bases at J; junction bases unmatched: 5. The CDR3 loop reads CASSPWTSGRDTGELFF. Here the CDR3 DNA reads TGCGCCAGCAGCCCTTGGACTAGCGGGAGGGATACCGGGGAGCTGTTTTTT.

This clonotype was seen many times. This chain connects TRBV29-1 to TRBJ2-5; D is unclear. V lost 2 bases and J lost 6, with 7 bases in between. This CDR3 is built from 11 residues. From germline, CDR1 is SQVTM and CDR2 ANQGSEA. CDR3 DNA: TGCAGCGTTGAAACTGGAAAGACCCAGTACTTC. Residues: CSVETGKTQYF.

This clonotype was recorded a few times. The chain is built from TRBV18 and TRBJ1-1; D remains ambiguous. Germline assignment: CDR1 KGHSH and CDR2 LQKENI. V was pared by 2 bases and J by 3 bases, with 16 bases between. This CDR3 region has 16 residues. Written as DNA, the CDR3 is TGTGCCAGCTCACCATCGCAGGCGCGTGGGGACACTGAAGCTTTCTTT. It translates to CASSPSQARGDTEAFF. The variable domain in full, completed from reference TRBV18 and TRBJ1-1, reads NAGVMQNPRHLVRRRGQEARLRCSPMKGHSHVYWYRQLPEEGLKFMVYLQKENIIDESGMPKERFSAEFPKEGPSILRIQQVVRGDSAAYFCASSPSQARGDTEAFFGQGTRLTVV.

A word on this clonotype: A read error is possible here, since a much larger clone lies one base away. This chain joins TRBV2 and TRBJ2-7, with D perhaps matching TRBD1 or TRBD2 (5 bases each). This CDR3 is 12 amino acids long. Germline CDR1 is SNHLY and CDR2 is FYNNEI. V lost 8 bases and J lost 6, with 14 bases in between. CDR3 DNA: TGTGCCAGCGGGGACCGGATCTGCGAGCAGTACTTC. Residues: CASGDRICEQYF.

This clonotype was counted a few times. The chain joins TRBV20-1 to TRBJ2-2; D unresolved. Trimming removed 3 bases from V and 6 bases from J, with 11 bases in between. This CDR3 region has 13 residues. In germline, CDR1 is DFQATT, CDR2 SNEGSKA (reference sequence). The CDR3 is CSASRLEAGELFF. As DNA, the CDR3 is TGCAGTGCTAGCCGCCTAGAGGCCGGGGAGCTGTTTTTT.